This entry is about one TCR beta chain. This sample was included in a study of T cell changes during pregnancy in multiple sclerosis. The table came from immunoSEQ multiplex PCR; TCRdb's copy has only in-frame clones and leaves some out. The sample contains 45,000 to 65,000 clones, about nine tenths of which appear only once. The length of the CDR3 is 15 residues. The germline gives CDR1 SGHAT, CDR2 FQNNGV. The trim removed 4 bases at V and 2 bases at J, leaving 4 bases unmatched. The clonotype comes from a female donor with multiple sclerosis, enrolled in a pregnancy study. This sample comprised CD4+ T cells from peripheral blood mononuclear cells, obtained in the second trimester of pregnancy. The chain employs TRBV11-2 and TRBJ1-4; 7 nucleotides match TRBD1. The CDR3 sequence is CASSSTGATNEKLFF. In nucleotides, the CDR3 is TGTGCCAGCAGCTCCACAGGGGCGACTAATGAAAAACTGTTTTTT. Looking up the rest from reference TRBV11-2 and TRBJ1-4 gives the full variable domain: EAGVAQSPRYKIIEKRQSVAFWCNPISGHATLYWYQQILGQGPKLLIQFQNNGVVDDSQLPKDRFSAERLKGVDSTLKIQPAKLEDSAVYLCASSSTGATNEKLFFGSGTQLSVL.